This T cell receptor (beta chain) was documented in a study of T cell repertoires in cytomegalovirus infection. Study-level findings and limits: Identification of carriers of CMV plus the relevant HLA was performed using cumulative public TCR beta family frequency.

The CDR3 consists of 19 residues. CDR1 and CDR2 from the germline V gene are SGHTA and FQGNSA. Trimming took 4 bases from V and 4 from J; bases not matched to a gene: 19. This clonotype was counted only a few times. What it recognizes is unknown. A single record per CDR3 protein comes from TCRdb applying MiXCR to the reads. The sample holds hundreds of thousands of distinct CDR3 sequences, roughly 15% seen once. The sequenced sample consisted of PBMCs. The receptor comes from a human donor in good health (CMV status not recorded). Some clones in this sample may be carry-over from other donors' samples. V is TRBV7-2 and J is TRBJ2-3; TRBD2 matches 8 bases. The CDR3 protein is CASSSKAGAVSTKADTQYF. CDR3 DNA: TGTGCCAGCAGCTCAAAAGCGGGGGCCGTCTCAACCAAAGCAGATACGCAGTATTTT.